This T cell receptor beta chain was observed in a study of shared clonotypes between healthy human individuals. From germline, CDR1 is SGDLS and CDR2 YYNGEE. The CDR3 length is 13 residues. V gave up 10 bases and J gave up 2 bases, with 14 bases separating them. As defined, naive CD8 cells were CD45RO-negative and positively selected for CCR7, with terminally differentiated effector memory CD45RA+ cells excluded. Method: immunoSEQ multiplex PCR; TCRdb's copy keeps in-frame clones and lacks some. The sample holds around 2,000,000 clones, roughly 94% seen once. This TCR was recovered from a young man in good health. The source material was naive CD8+ T cells sorted from blood. The genes are TRBV9 and TRBJ2-3; D is ambiguous. The CDR3 region is CASGQTPTDTQYF. The CDR3 region has the DNA TGTGCCTCCGGGCAGACCCCCACAGATACGCAGTATTTT.